This T cell receptor (beta chain) was captured in a study of CD8 T cells in Susac syndrome. Findings of the study overall: It was acknowledged in the study that its TCR sequencing and HLA analysis involved a relatively small number of individuals.

There are 12 residues in the CDR3. J was trimmed by 1 base and V by 8 bases; bases with no gene match: 2. Germline CDR1 is GTSNPN and CDR2 is SVGIG (reference sequence). Points on this clonotype: What it binds is not known.

After extraction with the RNeasy kit, 0.5 to 1 ug of the RNA was reverse transcribed using random hexamers. TCRdb reprocessed the immunoSEQ multiplex PCR reads via MiXCR and lists one record per CDR3 protein. The sample has about 200,000 distinct CDR3 sequences; around 95% are singletons. This sequence originates from a human donor in good health. The rearrangement joins TRBV30 to TRBJ2-5; 9 bases fit TRBD2. Sequencing input: CD4+ T cells from PBMCs. DNA of the CDR3: TGTGCCCGCGGGAGGGGCCAAGAGACCCAGTACTTC. It is translated as CARGRGQETQYF.